Given below is one T cell receptor (beta chain) in context. What it binds is unknown. The data stem from a study of shared clonotypes between healthy human individuals. Some 30,000 T cell genomes, or approximately 0.2 ug DNA, went into the sorted-subset replicate PCRs. Profiling relied on immunoSEQ multiplex PCR, and the TCRdb table lists in-frame clones only, not all of them. The repertoire holds 2 million to 2.5 million clones, with 80% to 95% as singletons. Donors included only healthy HIV-negative adults lacking recent acute infections or vaccinations. Whole-study findings and limits: Rarefaction exposed incomplete sorted-subset sequencing despite large depth.

The specimen was naive CD4+ T cells from PBMCs. This sample's subset: CD45RA+ positively selected. This TCR came from a man younger than 35 in good health. Some clones in this sample may be carry-over from other donors' samples.

The CDR3, as DNA: TGTGCCAGCAGTGACAGTGTAGAGGTTGGGGGACTAGCGGGAGCTTCTGGGACCCAGTACTTC. This encodes CASSDSVEVGGLAGASGTQYF. This chain joins TRBV6-4 and TRBJ2-5, with 14 nucleotides matching TRBD2. CDR3 length: 21 residues. The J segment lost 7 bases and the V segment lost 2 bases, leaving 21 bases of the junction unmatched. The germline V gene encodes CDR1 MRHNA and CDR2 SNTAGT.